This T cell receptor beta chain is drawn from a study of T cells after yellow fever vaccination. Trimming took 5 bases from V and 0 from J, leaving 14 bases between them. The CDR3 length is 15 residues. Germline V lookup: CDR1 SGHVS, CDR2 FNYEAQ. TCRdb used MiXCR to reprocess the 5' RACE reads, holding one entry per CDR3 protein. The sample has more than 450,000 distinct CDR3 sequences, about a fifth seen once; the top ten hold about a sixth. This chain joins TRBV7-6 and TRBJ2-7; TRBD1 is a possible D gene (6 bases). This sequence originates from a man between 18 and 35 years old who received the YFV17D yellow fever vaccine. The sample in question was PBMCs, obtained 21 days after the first yellow fever vaccination. CDR3 DNA sequence: TGTGCCAGCAGCCCAGGACAGCCGTTCTCCTACGAGCAGTACGTC. Amino acid sequence: CASSPGQPFSYEQYV.